Listed below are T cell receptor beta chains from one sample, sequenced in a study of glioma-infiltrating T cells after dendritic cell vaccination. Here immunoSEQ multiplex PCR was the method, and the copy in TCRdb shows in-frame clones only, minus some. This table has 50,000 to 55,000 clones, about nine tenths appearing once. The specimen comprised blood, sampled after dendritic cell vaccination. The receptors derive from a human donor with glioblastoma. Both conserved end residues are part of each CDR3. Fields, in order: D gene, clone size, J gene, V gene, CDR3 DNA, CDR3 protein. The D gene is left open where the match is weak. Clone size is given for some rows only: seen once, a few or many times, or a class if the clone is expanded.

D: TRBD1; size: -; J: TRBJ1-5; V: TRBV18; DNA: TGTGCCAGCTCATCTACCGGGACAGGGGTACAGCCCCAGCATTTT; CDR3: CASSSTGTGVQPQHF
D: TRBD1; size: once; J: TRBJ2-1; V: TRBV4-1; DNA: TGCGCCAGCAGCCAGGTGGGACAGAGCTCCTACAATGAGCAGTTCTTC; CDR3: CASSQVGQSSYNEQFF
D: TRBD2; size: -; J: TRBJ2-7; V: TRBV7-2; DNA: TGTGCCAGCAGCTCCCCGCGGGGGTTCTCCTACGAGCAGTACTTC; CDR3: CASSSPRGFSYEQYF
D: TRBD2; size: -; J: TRBJ2-1; V: TRBV6-5; DNA: TGTGCCAGCAGCAGGACTAGCGGATACAATGAGCAGTTCTTC; CDR3: CASSRTSGYNEQFF
D: -; size: -; J: TRBJ1-2; V: TRBV6-5; DNA: TGTGCCAGCAGGGGCGGACTGACTAGTTGGTATGGCTACACCTTC; CDR3: CASRGGLTSWYGYTF
D: TRBD2; size: -; J: TRBJ2-3; V: TRBV5-4; DNA: TGTGCCAGTGGGACTAGCGGGAGCACAGATACGCAGTATTTT; CDR3: CASGTSGSTDTQYF
D: -; size: -; J: TRBJ1-1; V: TRBV27; DNA: TGTGCCAGCAGTTTAACTTATCGACCGGGACTCCTTGAAGCTTTCTTT; CDR3: CASSLTYRPGLLEAFF
D: -; size: -; J: TRBJ1-2; V: TRBV19; DNA: TGTGCCAGTAGTATAGTACTATCGTATGGCTACACCTTC; CDR3: CASSIVLSYGYTF
D: -; size: -; J: TRBJ1-5; V: TRBV4-1; DNA: TGCGCCAGCAGCCAAACCAGCCGCGGGTTTCAGCCCCAGCATTTT; CDR3: CASSQTSRGFQPQHF
D: -; size: -; J: TRBJ1-5; V: TRBV4-1; DNA: TGCGCCAGCAGCCATACGCAGGGTACACAGCCCCAGCATTTT; CDR3: CASSHTQGTQPQHF
D: -; size: -; J: TRBJ2-7; V: TRBV27; DNA: TGTGCCAGCAGTTTAAAAGGTTACTACTACGAGCAGTACTTC; CDR3: CASSLKGYYYEQYF
D: TRBD2; size: -; J: TRBJ2-3; V: TRBV7-9; DNA: TGTGCCAGCAGCTTGTCGAGCGGGAGGGCCAGGGGCTCGCAGTATTTT; CDR3: CASSLSSGRARGSQYF
D: TRBD1; size: -; J: TRBJ1-2; V: TRBV27; DNA: TGTGCCAGCAGTGCAGACCGGGACAGGGGCATGAGGGGCTACACCTTC; CDR3: CASSADRDRGMRGYTF
D: -; size: once; J: TRBJ1-3; V: TRBV27; DNA: TGTGCCAGCAGTTTGGGTGGGACAAGGGACACCATATATTTT; CDR3: CASSLGGTRDTIYF
D: -; size: -; J: TRBJ1-1; V: TRBV19; DNA: TGTGCCAGTAGTATAATATACGGGAACACTGAAGCTTTCTTT; CDR3: CASSIIYGNTEAFF
D: -; size: -; J: TRBJ2-1; V: TRBV21-1; DNA: TGTGCCAGCAGCAACAAACCGGGACTGACCTACAATGAGCAGTTCTTC; CDR3: CASSNKPGLTYNEQFF
D: -; size: -; J: TRBJ2-1; V: TRBV7-9; DNA: TGTGCCAGCAGCTTAGGTTCGCGAAAACAGTTCTTC; CDR3: CASSLGSRKQFF
D: TRBD2; size: -; J: TRBJ2-2; V: TRBV10-3; DNA: TGTGCCATCGGACTAGCGGCGAACACCGGGGAGCTGTTTTTT; CDR3: CAIGLAANTGELFF
D: -; size: -; J: TRBJ2-5; V: TRBV5-4; DNA: TGTGCCAGCAGCTTGGGGGTCGGGTACCAAGAGACCCAGTACTTC; CDR3: CASSLGVGYQETQYF
D: TRBD1; size: -; J: TRBJ1-5; V: TRBV7-2; DNA: TGTGCCAGCAGCAGGGGGCGAGAGAATCAGCCCCAGCATTTT; CDR3: CASSRGRENQPQHF
D: -; size: few; J: TRBJ2-6; V: TRBV28; DNA: TGTGCCAGCAGTTCGGGGTCCTCTGGGGCCAACGTCCTGACTTTC; CDR3: CASSSGSSGANVLTF
D: -; size: once; J: TRBJ1-5; V: TRBV30; DNA: TGTGCCTGGAGCCCGCGGCCAAATCAGCCCCAGCATTTT; CDR3: CAWSPRPNQPQHF
D: -; size: -; J: TRBJ2-1; V: TRBV7-2; DNA: TGTGCCAGCAGCCCCATGTCCCCCTACAATGAGCAGTTCTTC; CDR3: CASSPMSPYNEQFF
D: -; size: -; J: TRBJ2-7; V: TRBV18; DNA: TGTGCCAGCTCAGCCCTATACGAGCAGTACTTC; CDR3: CASSALYEQYF
D: TRBD1; size: -; J: TRBJ2-1; V: TRBV5-1; DNA: TGCGCCAGCAGCTGGACAGGGGCCTCCTACAATGAGCAGTTCTTC; CDR3: CASSWTGASYNEQFF
D: TRBD2; size: once; J: TRBJ2-1; V: TRBV12-5; DNA: TGTGCTAGTGGTTTGAGCCCCGGGACTAGAAATGAGCAGTTCTTC; CDR3: CASGLSPGTRNEQFF
D: -; size: -; J: TRBJ1-2; V: TRBV2; DNA: TGTGCCAGCAGCGCCGACAATAGCTATGGCTACACCTTC; CDR3: CASSADNSYGYTF
D: TRBD1; size: -; J: TRBJ1-1; V: TRBV10-3; DNA: TGTGCCATCAGACAGGGGATCTCTGAAGCTTTCTTT; CDR3: CAIRQGISEAFF
D: -; size: -; J: TRBJ1-1; V: TRBV9; DNA: TGTGCCAGCAGCGTAGTCTTCAACACTGAAGCTTTCTTT; CDR3: CASSVVFNTEAFF
D: -; size: -; J: TRBJ2-1; V: TRBV7-2; DNA: TGTGCCAGCAGCTTACTAGCGCCCAATGAGCAGTTCTTC; CDR3: CASSLLAPNEQFF
D: -; size: -; J: TRBJ1-1; V: TRBV12-5; DNA: TGTGCTAGTGGATTCTCTACCTCCACTGAAGCTTTCTTT; CDR3: CASGFSTSTEAFF
D: -; size: -; J: TRBJ2-2; V: TRBV27; DNA: TGTGCCAGCAGTTTGTCAGTTAACACCGGGGAGCTGTTTTTT; CDR3: CASSLSVNTGELFF
D: TRBD2; size: -; J: TRBJ2-7; V: TRBV6-1; DNA: TGTGCCAGCAGTAGTAGCGGGTTTTACGAGCAGTACTTC; CDR3: CASSSSGFYEQYF
D: -; size: -; J: TRBJ1-1; V: TRBV21-1; DNA: TGTGCCAGCAGCAAAGTCGGTACCACCTACCCGACTGAAGCTTTCTTT; CDR3: CASSKVGTTYPTEAFF
D: -; size: -; J: TRBJ1-2; V: TRBV7-9; DNA: TGTGCCAGCAGCTTAAGTCTACAGGAAGGTGGCTACACCTTC; CDR3: CASSLSLQEGGYTF
D: TRBD2; size: -; J: TRBJ2-7; V: TRBV28; DNA: TGTGCCAGCAGACTAGCGGATCTTCGGGGCGAGCAGTACTTC; CDR3: CASRLADLRGEQYF
D: -; size: -; J: TRBJ2-7; V: TRBV7-9; DNA: TGTGCCAGCAGCCTGGGGTGGGCAGGATCTTCGGGGGAGCAGTACTTC; CDR3: CASSLGWAGSSGEQYF
D: -; size: -; J: TRBJ2-7; V: TRBV20-1; DNA: TGCAGTGCTAGTTTGAGGGACGAGCAGTACTTC; CDR3: CSASLRDEQYF
D: -; size: -; J: TRBJ1-4; V: TRBV7-8; DNA: TGTGCCAGCAGCTCTAATGCCTTGGGGGCAGGGCAAAATGAAAAACTGTTTTTT; CDR3: CASSSNALGAGQNEKLFF
D: -; size: once; J: TRBJ2-7; V: TRBV5-5; DNA: TGTGCCAGCAGCTTGGGCTACAGCCTCTACGAGCAGTACTTC; CDR3: CASSLGYSLYEQYF
D: TRBD2; size: -; J: TRBJ2-1; V: TRBV5-1; DNA: TGCGCCAGCAGCCCCCATAGCGGGGGGGCCTACAATGAGCAGTTCTTC; CDR3: CASSPHSGGAYNEQFF